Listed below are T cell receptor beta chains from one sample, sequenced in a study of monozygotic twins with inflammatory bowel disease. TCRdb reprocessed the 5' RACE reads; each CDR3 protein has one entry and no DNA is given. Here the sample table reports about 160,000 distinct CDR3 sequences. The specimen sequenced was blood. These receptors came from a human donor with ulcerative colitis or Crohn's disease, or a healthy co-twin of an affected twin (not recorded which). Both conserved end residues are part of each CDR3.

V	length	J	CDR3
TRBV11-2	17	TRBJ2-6	CASNRLTQRSGANVLTF
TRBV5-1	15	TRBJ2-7	CASSFRGQGVFEQYF
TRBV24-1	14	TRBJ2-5	CATSDPDREETQYF
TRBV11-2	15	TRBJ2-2	CASSPGQANTGELFF
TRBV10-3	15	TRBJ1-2	CAISEDRGGNYGYTF
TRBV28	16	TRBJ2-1	CASSLLKGVRVGRQFF
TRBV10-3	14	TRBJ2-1	CAIRDGRIYNEQFF
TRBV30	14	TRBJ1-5	CAWSVSISLQPQHF
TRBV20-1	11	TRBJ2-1	CSAQIEDEQFF
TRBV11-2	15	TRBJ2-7	CASRLRLADTYEQYF
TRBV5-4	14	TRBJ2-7	CASSLVGRSYEQYF
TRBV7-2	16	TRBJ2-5	CASSLANARYQETQYF
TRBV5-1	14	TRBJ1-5	CASSLGRGDQPQHF
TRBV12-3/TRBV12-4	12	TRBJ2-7	CASKADPYEQYF
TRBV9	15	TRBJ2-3	CASSVALAGADTQYF
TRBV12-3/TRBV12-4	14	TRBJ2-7	CASSLRQGANEQYF
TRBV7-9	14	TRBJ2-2	CANRLHQGDGELFF
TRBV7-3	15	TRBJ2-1	CASRSGGNSYNEQFF
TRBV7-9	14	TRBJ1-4	CASSLRGGSEKLFF
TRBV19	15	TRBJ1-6	CASTAGTAGNSPLHF
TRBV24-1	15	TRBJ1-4	CATSDGQGLGEKLFF
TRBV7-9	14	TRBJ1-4	CASSLGGDNEKLFF
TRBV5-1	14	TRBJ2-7	CASSLQGLGHEQYF
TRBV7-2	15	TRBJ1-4	CASSLTRGPHEKLFF
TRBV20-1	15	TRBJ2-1	CSARAGLAVTMKQFF
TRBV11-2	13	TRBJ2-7	CASSYGGSWEQYF
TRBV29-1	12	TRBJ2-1	CSVQDGYNEQFF
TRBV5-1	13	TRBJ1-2	CASSLEGAQGYTF
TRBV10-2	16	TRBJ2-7	CASSESGRGWVYEQYF
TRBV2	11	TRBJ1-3	CASSERNTIYF
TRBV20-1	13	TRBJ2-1	CSAFSLFYNEQFF
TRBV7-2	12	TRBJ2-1	CASSYLGGEQFF
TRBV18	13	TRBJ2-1	CASSDWTGNEQFF
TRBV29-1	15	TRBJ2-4	CSVEGTRSAKNIQYF
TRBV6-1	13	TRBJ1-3	CASGTGGGNTIYF
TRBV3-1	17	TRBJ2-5	CASSRLLGQQTRETQYF
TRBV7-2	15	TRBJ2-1	CASSLDFTGHNEQFF
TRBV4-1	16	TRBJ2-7	CASSQEKKLGVYEQYF
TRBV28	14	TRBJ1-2	CASSLGSFSYGYTF
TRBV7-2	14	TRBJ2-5	CASSSEGRGETQYF
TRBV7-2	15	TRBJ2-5	CASSLGGTTQETQYF
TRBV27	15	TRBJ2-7	CASISLGGTKYEQYF
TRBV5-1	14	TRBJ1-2	CASSNRTGGYGYTF
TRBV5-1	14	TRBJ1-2	CASSAGQGGYGYTF
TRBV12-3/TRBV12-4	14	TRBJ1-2	CASSFGGNGDGYTF
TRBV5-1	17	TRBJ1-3	CASSPIQGPISGNTIYF
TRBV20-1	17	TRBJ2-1	CSARDTPISGRANEQFF
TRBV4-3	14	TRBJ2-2	CASSQESLTGELFF
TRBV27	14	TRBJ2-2	CASSPPLGTGELFF